This TCR beta chain was recorded in a study of vaccination effects on CD4 cells after COVID-19. V was shortened by 0 bases and J by 6 bases, with 9 bases between the two germline ends. Germline V gene data show CDR1 as SGHKS and CDR2 as YYEKEE (reference sequence). The length of the CDR3 is 13 residues. The assay was immunoSEQ multiplex PCR, and TCRdb's table has in-frame clones only and misses some. In the table there are about 66,000 clones, roughly 80% of which are singletons. This clone was seen only a few times. Its antigen remains unknown. It was after roughly 11 days of culture that CD4+ T cells were isolated. Two doses of either BNT162b2 or mRNA-1273 were given to each participant.

Sequencing was performed on CD4+ T cells from PBMCs cultured without peptide, taken after COVID-19 vaccination. This clonotype was obtained from a human donor who received a COVID-19 vaccine. V gene TRBV5-5 combines with J gene TRBJ1-2, with no clear D. The CDR3 DNA follows: TGTGCCAGCAGCTTGGGCTCGATCGATGGCTACACCTTC. Amino acid sequence: CASSLGSIDGYTF.